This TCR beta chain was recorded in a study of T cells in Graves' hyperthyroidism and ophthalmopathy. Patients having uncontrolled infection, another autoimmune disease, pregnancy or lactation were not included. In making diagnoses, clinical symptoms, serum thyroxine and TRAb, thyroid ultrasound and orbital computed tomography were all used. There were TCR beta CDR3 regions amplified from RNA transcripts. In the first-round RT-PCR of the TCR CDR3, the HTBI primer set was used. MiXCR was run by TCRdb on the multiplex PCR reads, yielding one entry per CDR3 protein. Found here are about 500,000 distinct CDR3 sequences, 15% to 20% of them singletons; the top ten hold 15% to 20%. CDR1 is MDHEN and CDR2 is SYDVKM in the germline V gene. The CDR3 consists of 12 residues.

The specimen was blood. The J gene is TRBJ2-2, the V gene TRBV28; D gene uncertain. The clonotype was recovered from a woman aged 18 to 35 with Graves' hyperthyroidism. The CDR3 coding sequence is TGTGTGGGCGGAACGAACACCGGGGAGCTGTTTTTT. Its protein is CVGGTNTGELFF. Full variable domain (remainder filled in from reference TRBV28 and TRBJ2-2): DVKVTQSSRYLVKRTGEKVFLECVQDMDHENMFWYRQDPGLGLRLIYFSYDVKMKEKGDIPEGYSVSREKKERFSLILESASTNQTSMYLCVGGTNTGELFFGEGSRLTVL.